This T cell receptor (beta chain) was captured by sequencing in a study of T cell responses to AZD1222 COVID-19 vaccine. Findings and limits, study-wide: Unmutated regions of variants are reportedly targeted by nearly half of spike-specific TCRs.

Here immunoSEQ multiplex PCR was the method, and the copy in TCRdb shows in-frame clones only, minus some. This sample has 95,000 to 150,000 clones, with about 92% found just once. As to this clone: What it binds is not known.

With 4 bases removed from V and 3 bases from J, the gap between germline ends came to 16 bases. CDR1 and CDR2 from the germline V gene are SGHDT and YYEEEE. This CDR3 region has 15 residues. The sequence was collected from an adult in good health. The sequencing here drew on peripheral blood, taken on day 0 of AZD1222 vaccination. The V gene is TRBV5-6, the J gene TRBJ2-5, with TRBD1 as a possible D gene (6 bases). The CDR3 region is CASSTPDRHKETQYF. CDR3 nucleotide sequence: TGTGCCAGCAGCACCCCTGACAGGCACAAAGAGACCCAGTACTTC.